Following are 27 T cell receptor beta chains from one sample sequenced in a study of beta chain features in type 1 diabetes. All of the isolated RNA was reverse transcribed, so expressed TCRB transcripts were sequenced. Sequenced by immunoSEQ multiplex PCR; TCRdb stores in-frame clones only, minus some. The sample contains around 300,000 clones, 13% to 15% of which appear only once. What was sequenced was central memory CD4+ T cells from blood. The receptors were sampled from a man between 25 and 39 years old in good health.

A few counts support this clone. CDR3 protein: CASRQGPNNEQFF. In DNA form, the CDR3 reads TGTGCCAGCAGACAGGGTCCTAACAATGAGCAGTTCTTC. The J gene is TRBJ2-1, the V gene TRBV2, with D perhaps matching TRBD1 (6 bases). Germline loops: CDR1 SNHLY, CDR2 FYNNEI. V dropped 6 bases and J dropped 5 bases, with 11 bases sitting between them. The length of the CDR3 is 13 residues.

The chain has TRBV5-4 and TRBJ2-7; a possible D gene is TRBD2 (7 bases). Germline V CDR1 and CDR2: SGHNT, YYREEE (reference sequence). This CDR3 spans 15 amino acids. V lost 4 bases and J 4 bases, leaving 18 bases between the germline ends. The CDR3, as DNA: TGTGCCAGCAGCCGAGAGTGGGGGGGCCGGTACGAGCAGTACTTC. Its translation is CASSREWGGRYEQYF.

This clone has a count of ten or more. Other DNA sequences from this sample encode an identical CDR3 as well. This chain connects TRBV7-9 to TRBJ1-1, with TRBD1 identical over 9 bases. Germline V lookup: CDR1 SEHNR, CDR2 FQNEAQ (reference sequence). J lost 6 bases, V lost 5 bases, and 7 bases had no gene match. The CDR3 runs 14 residues. CDR3 sequence: CASSQQGAGAEAFF. In DNA, the CDR3 is TGTGCCAGCAGCCAACAGGGGGCGGGAGCTGAAGCTTTCTTT. Combining the CDR3 with reference TRBV7-9 and TRBJ1-1 gives the whole variable domain DTGVSQNPRHKITKRGQNVTFRCDPISEHNRLYWYRQTLGQGPEFLTYFQNEAQLEKSRLLSDRFSAERPKGSFSTLEIQRTEQGDSAMYLCASSQQGAGAEAFFGQGTRLTVV.

This clone was picked up a small number of times. J is TRBJ2-6 and V is TRBV5-1; D remains ambiguous. Germline V gene lookup returns CDR1 SGHRS and CDR2 YFSETQ. Deletions cut 7 bases from V and 0 bases from J, with 11 bases between. CDR3 size: 15 residues. The CDR3 reads CASAPSLSGANVLTF. In DNA, the CDR3 is TGCGCCAGCGCTCCCAGTCTCTCTGGGGCCAACGTCCTGACTTTC.

This clone was picked up a small number of times. The CDR3 nucleotides read TGTGCCAGCAGCTTATCTGGGACTACGGGCTACACCTTC. Its translation is CASSLSGTTGYTF. The V gene is TRBV7-9, the J gene TRBJ1-2, with D perhaps TRBD1 (5 bases). Germline V gene lookup returns CDR1 SEHNR and CDR2 FQNEAQ (reference sequence). V was pared by 2 bases and J by 8 bases, with 12 bases between. The CDR3 runs 13 residues.

This clone was observed a few times. The chain couples TRBV6-6 to TRBJ2-5; D might be TRBD2 (6 bases). Trimming removed 1 base at V and 5 bases at J, with 14 bases between. The CDR3 has 15 residues. CDR1 is MNHNY, CDR2 SVGAGI, per germline (reference sequence). CDR3 sequence reads: CASSYFGLKGETQYF. CDR3 DNA sequence: TGTGCCAGCAGTTACTTCGGACTAAAGGGGGAGACCCAGTACTTC.

This clone occurred a few times. No DNA is shown, since the ends of the CDR3 on it are uncertain; the CDR3 is the one TCRdb lists. CDR3 sequence: CASSSSGRGETQYF. The rearrangement uses TRBV28 and TRBJ2-5; the DNA was not compared with TRBD2, the D call given in the table. The CDR3 spans 14 amino acids, including both terminal residues. CDR1 is MDHEN and CDR2 is SYDVKM in the germline V gene.

This clone was counted between two and nine times. The same CDR3 is also encoded by other DNA sequences in this sample. This chain connects TRBV15 to TRBJ2-7; 7 nucleotides line up with TRBD1. Germline CDR1 LNHNV, CDR2 YYDKDF (reference sequence). Losses at the gene ends were 0 bases for V and 2 bases for J; bases not matched to a gene: 1. The CDR3 contains 14 residues. The CDR3 loop is CATSRDRGPYEQYF. The CDR3, as DNA: TGTGCCACCAGCAGAGATAGGGGGCCCTACGAGCAGTACTTC.

This clone was observed a handful of times. Within the sample, other DNA sequences also encode this same CDR3. The chain is built from TRBV5-6 and TRBJ1-5; no clear D. Trimming took 4 bases from V and 4 from J, leaving 15 bases between them. There are 15 residues in the CDR3. Germline V CDR1 and CDR2: SGHDT, YYEEEE. The CDR3 DNA reads as TGTGCCAGCAGCCTCTTAGGGTTTTCGAATCAGCCCCAGCATTTT. Its translation: CASSLLGFSNQPQHF.

This clone occurred a few times. The chain joins TRBV5-1 to TRBJ2-3; D gene unclear. V was clipped by 0 bases and J by 2 bases, with 7 bases between them. In germline, CDR1 is SGHRS, CDR2 YFSETQ. The CDR3 has 14 residues. In DNA, the CDR3 is TGCGCCAGCAGCTTGGAAAGATACACAGATACGCAGTATTTT. The encoded protein is CASSLERYTDTQYF.

The V call is TRBV7-2, the J call TRBJ2-7; TRBD2 might be the D (7 bases). CDR1 and CDR2 (germline): SGHTA, FQGNSA. Between the trimmed V and J ends, which lost 1 base and 2 bases, there was a span of 12 bases. The CDR3 is 15 amino acids. Here the CDR3 DNA reads TGTGCCAGCAGCTTAGGGGGGGGCTACCCCTACGAGCAGTACTTC. It is translated as CASSLGGGYPYEQYF. The whole variable domain, remainder taken from reference TRBV7-2 and TRBJ2-7, is GAGVSQSPSNKVTEKGKDVELRCDPISGHTALYWYRQSLGQGLEFLIYFQGNSAPDKSGLPSDRFSAERTGGSVSTLTIQRTQQEDSAVYLCASSLGGGYPYEQYFGPGTRLTVT.

The table lists this clone with a few counts. The genes are TRBV10-3 and TRBJ2-6, with unresolved D. The V gene's germline CDR1 is ENHRY and CDR2 SYGVKD. V shed 0 bases and J shed 0 bases, with 9 bases lying between them. The CDR3 covers 17 residues. The CDR3 here is CAISESGGPSGANVLTF. In DNA form, the CDR3 reads TGTGCCATCAGTGAGTCGGGTGGTCCCTCTGGGGCCAACGTCCTGACTTTC.

The chain recombines TRBV6-5 with TRBJ1-4; 9 nucleotides match TRBD1. After removal of 7 bases from V and 8 bases from J, the junction contained 8 bases not matched to a gene. Germline CDR1 is MNHEY and CDR2 is SVGAGI. The CDR3 contains 14 residues. In DNA, the CDR3 is TGTGCCAGCACTAACAGGGGGCGCGAGGAAAAACTGTTTTTT. Translated: CASTNRGREEKLFF.

The chain combines TRBV7-2 with TRBJ1-1, with no clear D. V dropped 2 bases and J dropped 6 bases, with 13 bases sitting between them. Germline CDR1 reads SGHTA; CDR2 reads FQGNSA. This CDR3 has 14 residues. The CDR3 region is CASSLRGEGSEAFF. CDR3 DNA sequence: TGTGCCAGCAGCTTACGTGGGGAAGGGTCTGAAGCTTTCTTT.

This clone was recorded a few times. The J gene is TRBJ2-6, the V gene TRBV19, with TRBD1 matching over 7 bases. The length of the CDR3 is 14 residues. In germline, CDR1 is LNHDA, CDR2 SQIVND (reference sequence). V gave up 8 bases and J gave up 0 bases; unmatched junction bases: 1. The CDR3 bases are TGTGCCAGTGGACAGGTCTCTGGGGCCAACGTCCTGACTTTC. Residues: CASGQVSGANVLTF. The full variable domain, rest sourced from reference TRBV19 and TRBJ2-6, is DGGITQSPKYLFRKEGQNVTLSCEQNLNHDAMYWYRQDPGQGLRLIYYSQIVNDFQKGDIAEGYSVSREKKESFPLTVTSAQKNPTAFYLCASGQVSGANVLTFGAGSRLTVL.

The chain combines TRBV14 with TRBJ1-2; 8 bases agree with TRBD1. The CDR3 runs to 15 residues. The J segment lost 3 bases and the V segment lost 1 base, leaving 4 bases of the junction unmatched. Germline V gene lookup returns CDR1 SGHDN and CDR2 FVKESK. The CDR3 nucleotides are TGTGCCAGCAGCCAAGGGACAGGGAGGGACTATGGCTACACCTTC. Translation: CASSQGTGRDYGYTF.

The V call is TRBV7-8, the J call TRBJ2-7; a weak D match, TRBD1 (6 bases). The CDR3 extends over 13 amino acids. CDR1 and CDR2 from the germline V gene are SGHVS and FQNEAQ. Deletions cut 3 bases from V and 6 bases from J, with 12 bases between. DNA of the CDR3: TGTGCCAGCAGCTTTAACAGGGTCCCCGAGCAGTACTTC. Translating it yields CASSFNRVPEQYF.

V is TRBV6-5 and J is TRBJ1-6; D ambiguous. This CDR3 is built from 12 residues. Germline-derived CDR1 and CDR2 are MNHEY and SVGAGI. V was cut by 4 bases and J by 9 bases, with 7 bases left in between. The CDR3 DNA sequence: TGTGCCAGCAGTTCACTGAGTTCACCCCTCCACTTT. It yields the protein CASSSLSSPLHF.

V and J are TRBV6-1 and TRBJ2-2, with D hard to call. The V end lost 11 bases, the J end lost 1 base, and 14 bases lay between the germline ends. CDR3 length: 14 amino acids. Germline values: CDR1 MNHNS, CDR2 SASEGT. The CDR3 loop reads CAGTRSRNTGELFF. CDR3 in DNA: TGTGCCGGAACGAGAAGCAGGAACACCGGGGAGCTGTTTTTT.

CDR3 sequence (DNA): TGTGCCAGCAGTCCACTAGCGGGGGGGCCGTACGAGCAGTACTTC. This translates into CASSPLAGGPYEQYF. This chain uses TRBV7-7 with TRBJ2-7; 13 nucleotides line up with TRBD2. CDR3 length: 15 amino acids. CDR1 and CDR2 (germline): SSHAT, FNYEAQ (reference sequence). The trim removed 6 bases at V and 4 bases at J, leaving 6 bases unmatched.

This clone occurred a few times. V gene TRBV11-2 combines with J gene TRBJ2-5; the match to TRBD2 covers 11 bases. V lost 2 bases, J lost 4 bases, and 3 bases stayed unmatched. Germline V lookup: CDR1 SGHAT, CDR2 FQNNGV. The CDR3 runs to 15 residues. The CDR3 coding sequence is TGTGCCAGCAGCTTAATAGCGGGGGGGCGAGAGACCCAGTACTTC. This sequence encodes CASSLIAGGRETQYF.

This clone has more than one count but fewer than ten. This chain links TRBV6-1 with TRBJ2-7; the match to TRBD1 covers 8 bases. Germline CDR1 MNHNS, CDR2 SASEGT. This CDR3 contains 15 residues. The J segment lost 2 bases and the V segment lost 6 bases, leaving 9 bases of the junction unmatched. CDR3 in amino acids: CASRDGQGATYEQYV. Here the CDR3 DNA reads TGTGCCAGCAGGGATGGACAGGGTGCGACCTACGAGCAGTACGTC.

The table lists this clone with a few counts. This chain connects TRBV9 to TRBJ2-1; weak D call: TRBD2 (5 bases). Looked up from germline, CDR1 is SGDLS and CDR2 is YYNGEE. V lost 0 bases to trimming and J lost 5 bases, with 15 bases between them. The CDR3 loop spans 16 amino acids. The CDR3 sequence is CASSVAGLRADNEQFF. The CDR3 DNA reads TGTGCCAGCAGCGTAGCCGGGTTGAGGGCGGACAATGAGCAGTTCTTC.

This clone was observed a few times. The genes are TRBV2 and TRBJ2-7, with TRBD2 matching 9 bases. This CDR3 spans 16 amino acids. From germline, CDR1 is SNHLY and CDR2 FYNNEI. J gave up 1 base and V 4 bases, and 8 bases lay outside the gene matches. CDR3 loop: CASSVGASGASYEQYF. DNA for the CDR3: TGTGCCAGCAGTGTGGGGGCTAGCGGGGCATCCTACGAGCAGTACTTC.

This clone has at least ten counts. The chain uses TRBV10-3 and TRBJ2-1; D is ambiguous. The CDR3 has 15 residues. Trimming pared 3 bases from V and 7 bases from J, leaving 16 bases between. Germline CDR1 and CDR2: ENHRY and SYGVKD. CDR3 region: CAISDKASVSNEQFF. The CDR3, as DNA: TGTGCCATCAGTGATAAGGCTAGTGTCAGTAATGAGCAGTTCTTC.

The chain employs TRBV6-4 and TRBJ2-1; 9 nucleotides agree with TRBD2. Germline V lookup: CDR1 MRHNA, CDR2 SNTAGT. Losses at the gene ends were 4 bases for V and 7 bases for J; bases not matched to a gene: 8. The length of the CDR3 is 15 residues. CDR3 loop: CASSVEAGGTNEQFF. The CDR3 DNA sequence: TGTGCCAGCAGTGTCGAAGCGGGAGGCACGAATGAGCAGTTCTTC.

The rearrangement links TRBV19 to TRBJ1-6, with 7 bases lining up with TRBD1. The CDR3 spans 18 residues. Looked up from germline, CDR1 is LNHDA and CDR2 is SQIVND (reference sequence). The V gene end was trimmed by 4 bases and the J gene end by 10 bases; junction bases not matched to a gene: 19. The CDR3: CASSTTLKGARGMSPLHF. The DNA of the CDR3 is TGTGCCAGTAGTACAACCCTCAAGGGGGCTAGAGGAATGTCACCCCTCCACTTT.